This TCR beta chain was identified during a study of T cells after posttransplantation cyclophosphamide. Methotrexate plus calcineurin inhibitor accompanied controls' myeloablative marrow transplants; sampling was 1 year later. The length of the CDR3 is 17 residues. The V and J ends lost 0 bases and 5 bases, in that order; junction bases with no gene match: 11. Germline V gene lookup returns CDR1 LNHNV and CDR2 YYDKDF (reference sequence). This clone was observed a handful of times. Clones were sequenced by immunoSEQ multiplex PCR, and TCRdb holds only the in-frame ones, with some missing. The table has roughly 17,000 clones, around 85% seen once.

This rearrangement joins TRBV15 to TRBJ2-7; 9 nucleotides agree with TRBD1. The starting material was PBMCs, obtained after allogeneic stem cell transplant with calcineurin inhibitor and methotrexate. The receptor comes from a female patient between 18 and 35 years old who received an allogeneic stem cell transplant from an unrelated donor, was CMV-positive, and had acute and chronic GVHD. Some T cells here may be from the graft donor. The CDR3: CATSRDGSDRGSNEQYF. The DNA for the CDR3 is TGTGCCACCAGCAGAGATGGGTCCGACAGGGGGTCCAACGAGCAGTACTTC.